Each of the 16 T cell receptor beta chains below was sequenced from the same sample in a study of cytomegalovirus exposure and HLA in healthy donors. The PCR ran on 60 Vbeta and 13 Jbeta primers. Method: immunoSEQ multiplex PCR; TCRdb's copy keeps in-frame clones and lacks some. The repertoire holds 100,000 to 150,000 clones, with 15% to 20% as singletons. The material sequenced was PBMCs. The receptors were gathered from a female donor in good health and CMV-seropositive.

The table lists this clone with a few counts. The chain is built from TRBV30 and TRBJ2-7; TRBD2 aligns across 7 bases. Germline V CDR1 and CDR2: GTSNPN, SVGIG (reference sequence). V lost 2 bases, J lost 7 bases, and 8 bases stayed unmatched. CDR3 size: 13 residues. The CDR3: CAWSFGLGGEQYF. CDR3 in DNA: TGTGCCTGGAGTTTTGGACTCGGGGGGGAGCAGTACTTC.

The sample holds a few counts of this clone. The chain uses TRBV5-8 and TRBJ2-7, with 10 bases matching TRBD1. Unmatched junction bases numbered 10, after V lost 4 bases and J lost 3 bases. The CDR3 consists of 16 residues. Germline V gene data show CDR1 as SGHTS and CDR2 as YDEGEE. The CDR3 sequence: CASSQWGDRGVYEQYF. For the CDR3, the DNA is TGTGCCAGCAGCCAATGGGGGGACAGGGGCGTCTACGAGCAGTACTTC.

The rearrangement links TRBV18 to TRBJ2-5; 7 nucleotides agree with TRBD2. Unmatched junction bases numbered 5, after V lost 6 bases and J lost 4 bases. The CDR3 length is 13 residues. The germline CDR1 and CDR2 sequences are KGHSH and LQKENI. The CDR3: CASSRLAGETQYF. As DNA, the CDR3 is TGTGCCAGCTCCCGACTAGCAGGAGAGACCCAGTACTTC.

V gene TRBV7-9 combines with J gene TRBJ1-1; no definite D call. CDR3 length: 13 amino acids. Germline V gives CDR1 SEHNR, CDR2 FQNEAQ (reference sequence). Trimming removed 0 bases from V and 9 bases from J, with 11 bases in between. The CDR3 DNA reads as TGTGCCAGCAGCTTAGCGCCGGCGGTACAAGCTTTCTTT. This encodes CASSLAPAVQAFF.

The chain employs TRBV27 and TRBJ1-2; 7 bases align to TRBD1. Germline V CDR1 and CDR2: MNHEY, SMNVEV (reference sequence). The CDR3 length is 12 residues. The trim removed 4 bases at V and 7 bases at J, leaving 3 bases unmatched. CDR3 DNA: TGTGCCAGCAGTTACAGGGGTCGTGGCTACACCTTC. It codes for CASSYRGRGYTF.

The gene calls are TRBV11-2 and TRBJ1-4, with a weak D call TRBD1 (5 bases). V was trimmed by 1 base and J by 5 bases, leaving 8 bases between them. The germline V gene encodes CDR1 SGHAT and CDR2 FQNNGV. CDR3 length equals 14 residues. The CDR3 coding sequence is TGTGCCAGCAGCTTAGTGCAGGGCAATGAAAAACTGTTTTTT. Translating gives CASSLVQGNEKLFF. The full variable domain, in which reference TRBV11-2 and TRBJ1-4 provide the parts outside the CDR3, is EAGVAQSPRYKIIEKRQSVAFWCNPISGHATLYWYQQILGQGPKLLIQFQNNGVVDDSQLPKDRFSAERLKGVDSTLKIQPAKLEDSAVYLCASSLVQGNEKLFFGSGTQLSVL.

This clone was seen a few times. The chain combines TRBV5-4 with TRBJ2-7; TRBD2 agrees at 11 bases. Looked up from germline, CDR1 is SGHNT and CDR2 is YYREEE (reference sequence). The CDR3 loop spans 16 amino acids. The junction had 8 bases not matched to a gene; V was cut back by 4 bases and J by 2 bases. The CDR3 spells CASSPHSGRGAYEQYF. The DNA for the CDR3 is TGTGCCAGCAGCCCGCATAGCGGGAGGGGGGCCTACGAGCAGTACTTC. Based on the CDR3 plus reference TRBV5-4 and TRBJ2-7, the full variable domain is ETGVTQSPTHLIKTRGQQVTLRCSSQSGHNTVSWYQQALGQGPQFIFQYYREEENGRGNFPPRFSGLQFPNYSSELNVNALELDDSALYLCASSPHSGRGAYEQYFGPGTRLTVT.

Points on this clone: An end of the junction differs from the germline gene, which may be a read error. Additional DNA sequences in this sample encode the identical CDR3. The chain couples TRBV5-1 to TRBJ2-6; tentative D call: TRBD1 (6 bases). The CDR3 consists of 19 residues. Germline loops: CDR1 SGHRS, CDR2 YFSETQ. The CDR3 here is CASSPDPGHSGSGANVLTF. The CDR3 bases are TGCGCCAGCAGCCCTGATCCGGGACACAGCGGCTCTGGGGCCAACGTCTTGACTTTC.

This clone was found a few times. This chain uses TRBV27 with TRBJ1-2, with 8 positions matching TRBD1. This CDR3 is 13 amino acids long. V dropped 5 bases and J dropped 13; count of bases not matched to a gene: 12. Per the germline V gene, CDR1 is MNHEY and CDR2 is SMNVEV (reference sequence). The CDR3 sequence is CASSPGQGSIATF. The CDR3 DNA sequence: TGTGCCAGCAGTCCTGGACAGGGAAGCATCGCCACCTTC.

The chain is built from TRBV5-1 and TRBJ2-6, with 7 nucleotides matching TRBD1. The CDR3 covers 18 residues. V shed 0 bases and J 0 bases; nucleotides not matched to a gene: 6. Germline CDR1 SGHRS, CDR2 YFSETQ. The CDR3 protein is CASSLVGTASSGANVLTF. The CDR3 DNA sequence: TGCGCCAGCAGCTTGGTGGGGACAGCATCCTCTGGGGCCAACGTCCTGACTTTC.

This clone has only a few counts. The chain has TRBV5-1 and TRBJ2-3, with D possibly being TRBD2 (6 bases). The CDR3 is 14 amino acids. Germline CDR1 is SGHRS and CDR2 is YFSETQ. Between the trimmed V and J ends, which lost 4 bases and 4 bases, there was a span of 13 bases. CDR3: CASSRDSPPDTQYF. CDR3 nucleotide sequence: TGCGCCAGCAGCCGGGACTCTCCCCCAGATACGCAGTATTTT.

In this sample, this clone turned up a few times. The chain has TRBV30 and TRBJ1-1, with D possibly being TRBD1 (5 bases). The length of the CDR3 is 12 residues. Trimming pared 3 bases from V and 6 bases from J, leaving 11 bases between. Germline CDR1 reads GTSNPN; CDR2 reads SVGIG (reference sequence). The CDR3 loop reads CAWSGGTPEAFF. The CDR3 nucleotides are TGTGCCTGGAGCGGGGGGACCCCTGAAGCTTTCTTT.

The chain is built from TRBV7-2 and TRBJ2-6; D perhaps matches TRBD1 (6 bases). Trimming left V 3 bases short and J 0 bases short, with 15 bases between. The length of the CDR3 is 18 residues. From germline, CDR1 is SGHTA and CDR2 FQGNSA. In nucleotides, the CDR3 is TGTGCCAGCAGCTTTTCCAGGGGCGCAATCTCTGGGGCCAACGTCCTGACTTTC. Translation gives CASSFSRGAISGANVLTF.

This clone appeared a few times. This chain links TRBV28 with TRBJ1-5, with D maybe TRBD1 (6 bases). Trimming took 1 base from V and 10 from J, leaving 8 bases between them. CDR1 MDHEN and CDR2 SYDVKM come from the germline V gene. The CDR3 sequence is 12 residues long. Here the CDR3 DNA reads TGTGCCAGCAGTTTATCACAGGGACCCCAGCATTTT. Amino acid sequence: CASSLSQGPQHF.

This clone was observed at least ten times. CDR3 loop: CAWSLGTVSYEQYF. For the CDR3, the DNA is TGTGCCTGGAGTCTCGGGACAGTCTCCTACGAGCAGTACTTC. The V call is TRBV30, the J call TRBJ2-7; the match to TRBD1 covers 7 bases. Germline V gives CDR1 GTSNPN, CDR2 SVGIG (reference sequence). V shed 2 bases, J shed 0 bases, and the junction held 4 bases outside the gene matches. The CDR3 is made up of 14 amino acids.

The V gene is TRBV25-1, the J gene TRBJ2-7; TRBD2 matches at 9 bases. CDR1 is MGHDK and CDR2 is SYGVNS in the germline V gene. The CDR3 runs to 16 residues. V was pared by 2 bases and J by 7 bases, with 12 bases of the junction left unmatched. The CDR3 sequence is CASSEAGGLAGIEQYF. DNA for the CDR3: TGTGCCAGCAGTGAAGCCGGGGGGCTAGCGGGGATTGAGCAGTACTTC.